These 2 T cell receptor beta chains originate from one sample sequenced in a study of blood T cell repertoires in COVID-19. Sequenced by immunoSEQ multiplex PCR; TCRdb stores in-frame clones only, minus some. The sample records around 290,000 clones, roughly 86% being singletons. Sequencing input: PBMCs or T cells enriched from blood (not recorded which). These receptors came from a woman younger than 30 who had recovered from COVID-19.

Only one count was recorded for this clone. The chain is built from TRBV11-2 and TRBJ1-1, with D uncertain. The CDR3 sequence is 13 residues long. The V and J ends lost 5 bases and 6 bases respectively, with 13 bases between them. Germline CDR1 reads SGHAT; CDR2 reads FQNNGV. CDR3 in amino acids: CASSKTDAAEAFF. CDR3 nucleotides: TGTGCCAGCAGCAAAACTGATGCCGCTGAAGCTTTCTTT.

The chain uses TRBV7-2 and TRBJ1-2, with 8 bases identical to TRBD1. Germline V lookup: CDR1 SGHTA, CDR2 FQGNSA. The V segment lost 4 bases and the J segment 5 bases; nucleotides outside the gene matches: 9. This CDR3 has 15 amino acids. CDR3 sequence (DNA): TGTGCCAGCAGCTGGATCGGACAGGGCGAATATGGCTACACCTTC. This translates into CASSWIGQGEYGYTF.